Below, 16 T cell receptor beta chains from the same sample are listed, as sequenced in a study of control samples from healthy donors and cancer patients. Method: immunoSEQ multiplex PCR; TCRdb's copy keeps in-frame clones and lacks some. The sample consists of about 120,000 clones, roughly nine tenths of them appearing once. The sample was PBMCs. Every receptor here comes from a woman in her forties or fifties with colorectal cancer.

The chain recombines TRBV5-1 with TRBJ1-4; perhaps TRBD1 as D (5 bases). V lost 7 bases to trimming and J lost 8 bases, with 21 bases between them. Germline V gene lookup returns CDR1 SGHRS and CDR2 YFSETQ. The CDR3 contains 15 residues. CDR3 sequence: CASGFGTAPEEKLFF. The CDR3 region has the DNA TGCGCCAGCGGGTTCGGGACTGCGCCTGAGGAAAAACTGTTTTTT.

This clone was counted only a few times. The V and J genes are TRBV19 and TRBJ2-1; 11 bases map to TRBD1. CDR1 is LNHDA and CDR2 is SQIVND in the germline V gene (reference sequence). This CDR3 has 15 amino acids. Trimming took 3 bases from V and 4 from J; bases not matched to a gene: 2. CDR3 amino acids: CASSIRDRGYNEQFF. The CDR3 bases are TGTGCCAGTAGTATCCGGGACAGGGGGTACAATGAGCAGTTCTTC. The full variable domain, in which reference TRBV19 and TRBJ2-1 provide the parts outside the CDR3, is DGGITQSPKYLFRKEGQNVTLSCEQNLNHDAMYWYRQDPGQGLRLIYYSQIVNDFQKGDIAEGYSVSREKKESFPLTVTSAQKNPTAFYLCASSIRDRGYNEQFFGPGTRLTVL.

The rearrangement uses TRBV5-6 and TRBJ1-5; 8 nucleotides line up with TRBD1. The germline gives CDR1 SGHDT, CDR2 YYEEEE. Trimming took 4 bases from V and 5 from J; bases not matched to a gene: 5. The CDR3 has 14 residues. CDR3 nucleotide sequence: TGTGCCAGCAGCCCGGGACAGGATCATCAGCCCCAGCATTTT. As protein: CASSPGQDHQPQHF.

The chain has TRBV15 and TRBJ1-6; the D gene is possibly TRBD1 (5 bases). With 8 bases removed from V and 2 bases from J, the gap between germline ends came to 10 bases. The CDR3 covers 14 residues. Germline loops: CDR1 LNHNV, CDR2 YYDKDF (reference sequence). This CDR3 is CATGRDPYNSPLHF. In DNA form, the CDR3 reads TGTGCCACCGGCCGGGACCCCTATAATTCACCCCTCCACTTT.

V usage is TRBV7-6 and J usage is TRBJ2-1, with 12 bases fitting TRBD2. This CDR3 is built from 16 residues. V lost 2 bases, J lost 10 bases, and 9 bases stayed unmatched. Germline CDR1 reads SGHVS; CDR2 reads FNYEAQ. The CDR3 bases are TGTGCCAGCAGCTTACGAGCTAGCGGGGGGGACGGCGAGCAGTTCTTC. Amino acid sequence: CASSLRASGGDGEQFF.

The genes are TRBV10-1 and TRBJ1-5; 7 nucleotides match TRBD1. Trimming took 5 bases from V and 6 from J; bases not matched to a gene: 7. CDR3 length: 14 residues. Germline-derived CDR1 and CDR2 are WNHNN and SYGVQD (reference sequence). For the CDR3, the DNA is TGCGCCAGCAGTAAACAGGGGATGTTTCAGCCCCAGCATTTT. Its protein is CASSKQGMFQPQHF.

The chain combines TRBV5-6 with TRBJ2-7; tentative D call: TRBD2 (6 bases). Trimming took off 7 bases at V and 6 bases at J, with 17 bases between the two ends. The germline V gene has CDR1 SGHDT and CDR2 YYEEEE. This CDR3 contains 13 residues. CDR3 protein: CASGPTGRSEQYF. CDR3 nucleotide sequence: TGTGCCAGCGGCCCAACCGGGAGATCCGAGCAGTACTTC.

The chain uses TRBV29-1 and TRBJ1-2, with D unclear. Germline-derived CDR1 and CDR2 are SQVTM and ANQGSEA. The ends were cut back, 4 bases at V and 3 bases at J, with 9 bases in the middle. The CDR3 length is 12 residues. The CDR3 here is CSVGGDYYGYTF. The CDR3 coding sequence is TGCAGCGTTGGGGGAGACTACTATGGCTACACCTTC.

On this clone itself: This sample includes further DNA sequences coding for the same CDR3. The chain joins TRBV11-2 to TRBJ1-6; possible D gene TRBD1, 6 bases. V was pared by 4 bases and J by 7 bases, with 11 bases between. Germline CDR1 SGHAT, CDR2 FQNNGV. The CDR3 runs to 14 residues. CDR3 residues: CASSSGTINSPLHF. CDR3 bases: TGTGCCAGCAGCTCCGGGACAATAAATTCACCCCTCCACTTT.

CDR3 nucleotides: TGTGCCAGCATTTTCCAAGCGGCCTACAATGAGCAGTTCTTC. It translates to CASIFQAAYNEQFF. The chain links TRBV6-5 to TRBJ2-1, with a possible D match to TRBD2 (5 bases). Germline lookup yields CDR1 MNHEY and CDR2 SVGAGI. Trimming pared 7 bases from V and 2 bases from J, leaving 12 bases between. The CDR3 sequence is 14 residues long.

This chain links TRBV3-1 (or the pseudogene TRBV3-2) with TRBJ1-5; perhaps TRBD1 as D (6 bases). The CDR3 consists of 15 residues. Trimming cost V 1 base and J 6 bases, with 13 bases left between them. CDR1 is LGHDT and CDR2 is YNNKEL in the germline V gene (reference sequence). The CDR3 nucleotides are TGTGCCAGCAGCCAAGTTGCAGGGGTCGGTCAGCCCCAGCATTTT. Amino acid sequence: CASSQVAGVGQPQHF.

V gene TRBV25-1 combines with J gene TRBJ2-7; 8 nucleotides agree with TRBD1. Germline V gene sequence: CDR1 MGHDK, CDR2 SYGVNS. The CDR3 runs to 14 residues. After removal of 5 bases from V and 6 bases from J, the junction contained 9 bases not matched to a gene. DNA of the CDR3: TGTGCCAGCAGTTTAGGCCCAGGGGGCGGCGAGCAGTACTTC. Protein: CASSLGPGGGEQYF.

The chain combines TRBV5-1 with TRBJ1-2; no firm D call. The CDR3 spans 13 residues. V gave up 4 bases and J gave up 8 bases, with 15 bases separating them. Germline CDR1 is SGHRS and CDR2 is YFSETQ. CDR3 DNA: TGCGCCAGCAGCCCCCCCGGGGAAGGAGGCTACACCTTC. It translates to CASSPPGEGGYTF.

The chain employs TRBV18 and TRBJ1-4; D remains ambiguous. Germline loops: CDR1 KGHSH, CDR2 LQKENI. The V and J ends lost 6 bases and 5 bases respectively, with 10 bases between them. The CDR3 has 13 residues. CDR3 residues: CASSFGQNEKLFF. The CDR3 nucleotides are TGTGCCAGCTCGTTTGGGCAGAATGAAAAACTGTTTTTT.

The rearrangement links TRBV5-1 to TRBJ2-2; D possibly corresponds to TRBD2 (5 bases). The CDR3 totals 13 residues. CDR1 and CDR2 (germline): SGHRS, YFSETQ. Trimming shortened V by 0 bases and J by 9 bases, and 9 bases separated the two germline ends. CDR3 in DNA: TGCGCCAGCAGCTTGGAGACCGGGAGGGAGCTGTTTTTT. Amino acids: CASSLETGRELFF. The complete variable domain, with remaining parts taken from reference TRBV5-1 and TRBJ2-2, reads KAGVTQTPRYLIKTRGQQVTLSCSPISGHRSVSWYQQTPGQGLQFLFEYFSETQRNKGNFPGRFSGRQFSNSRSEMNVSTLELGDSALYLCASSLETGRELFFGEGSRLTVL.

The chain is built from TRBV19 and TRBJ1-1, with 7 bases that match TRBD1. This CDR3 is built from 14 residues. Germline V gives CDR1 LNHDA, CDR2 SQIVND (reference sequence). V dropped 4 bases and J dropped 1; count of bases not matched to a gene: 3. The CDR3 region is CASSTGTANTEAFF. The CDR3 coding sequence is TGTGCCAGTAGTACCGGGACAGCGAACACTGAAGCTTTCTTT.